The sequence of this T cell receptor beta chain was determined in a study of blood T cell repertoires in COVID-19 (dated by TCRdb to 2020 to 2021). At the level of the whole study: Samples covering the acute and convalescent phases of COVID-19 were provided by collaborators in the United States, Italy and Spain. The prospective study material was composed of cDNA or gDNA derived from T cells, B-cell-depleted T cells, or PBMCs. Where available, HLA class I and class II types were taken from metadata supplied by the sample provider and were not determined by assay-based typing. A freely available public database, intended as a resource for researchers studying the immune response to SARS-CoV-2, is where the repertoires were released. Samples were obtained from the ongoing ImmuneRACE study (first 160 participants) and from some 1,300 subjects provided by 6 global collaborators. A de-identified subject ID, COVID-19 status, age in years and sex were almost always included in the sample metadata. The dataset comprised deeply sampled blood TCRbeta repertoires from subjects exposed to, actively infected with, or recovered from COVID-19.

The immunoSEQ Assay, a bias-controlled multiplex PCR, was used to amplify TCRbeta CDR3 regions from genomic DNA. The published analysis was carried out like this. The number of nucleated cells in each sample was estimated from the amplification of reference gene primers within the assay. Sequence reads were collapsed and filtered to measure the absolute abundance of every unique TCRbeta CDR3 rearrangement. For each sample, productive Simpson clonality was calculated as the square root of Simpson's diversity index over productive rearrangements. This immuneACCESS table, as held by TCRdb, lists in-frame sequences with V and J called but not all clones. Of the missing ones, under half trace to an unresolved V gene in checked studies; the others have no known cause. V and J calls plus clone size are reproduced from that table; the DNA served to infer D and trimming. The sample table contains some 150,000 clones; only one count was recorded for around 83% of them. The ten largest account for 4.5% to 6% of the sample.

Summary of the overall study and its limitations: The amount of clinical and demographic metadata varied by source and participant and was provided uncurated.

On this clone: There is no known antigen for this receptor. Per-nucleotide qualities are absent, and no much larger clonotype sits a single base away.

Participants in the prospective study were aged roughly 18 to 90 years, lived in about two dozen United States geographic areas, and enrolled through a virtual design. Cohort assignment in the prospective study relied on participant-reported clinical history from a screening survey and a study questionnaire. Exposed participants were defined as having been in contact with someone with a PCR-confirmed or clinician-diagnosed COVID-19 case within 2 weeks of study entry. Each participant in the prospective study had whole blood, serum and a nasopharyngeal or oropharyngeal swab collected by mobile phlebotomists. Additional blood draws and questionnaires over an approximately 2-month period could optionally be provided by prospective study participants. Before DNA extraction, blood samples from the prospective study were shipped at room temperature or frozen. From its cysteine to its phenylalanine, the CDR3 spans 14 amino acids. Just CDR3 DNA is preserved here, 42 bases in frame from base 1. CDR1 MNHEY and CDR2 SVGEGT are derived from the germline V gene. Ends trimmed: V by 4 bases, J by 4 bases; bases unmatched to a gene: 6.

The chain employs TRBV6-2 or TRBV6-3 and TRBJ1-2; a stretch of 7 junction bases matches TRBD1. Sequencing input: PBMCs or T cells enriched from blood (not recorded which). The source is a woman in her forties or fifties who had been exposed to COVID-19. The nucleotide sequence reads TGTGCCAGCAGTTCGACAGGGTACTCCTATGGCTACACCTTC. This is translated as CASSSTGYSYGYTF.